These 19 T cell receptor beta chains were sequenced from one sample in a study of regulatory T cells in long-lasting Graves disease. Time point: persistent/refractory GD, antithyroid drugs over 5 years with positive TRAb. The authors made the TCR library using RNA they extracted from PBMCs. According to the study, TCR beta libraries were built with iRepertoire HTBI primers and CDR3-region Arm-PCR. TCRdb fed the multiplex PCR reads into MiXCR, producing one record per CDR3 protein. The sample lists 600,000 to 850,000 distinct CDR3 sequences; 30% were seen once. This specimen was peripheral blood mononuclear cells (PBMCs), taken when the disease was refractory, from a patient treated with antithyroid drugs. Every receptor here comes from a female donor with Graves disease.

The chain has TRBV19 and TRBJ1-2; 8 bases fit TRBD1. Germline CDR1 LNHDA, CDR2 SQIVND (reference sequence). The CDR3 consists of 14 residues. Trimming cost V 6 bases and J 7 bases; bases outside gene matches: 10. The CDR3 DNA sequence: TGTGCCAGTAGCAGACAGGGGAGATTGTCTGGCTACACCTTC. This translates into CASSRQGRLSGYTF.

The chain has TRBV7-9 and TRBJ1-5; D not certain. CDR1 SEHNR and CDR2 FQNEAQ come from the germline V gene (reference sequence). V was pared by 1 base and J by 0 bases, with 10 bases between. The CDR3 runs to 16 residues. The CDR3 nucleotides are TGTGCCAGCAGCTTAGGTGAGAAAAATAGCAATCAGCCCCAGCATTTT. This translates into CASSLGEKNSNQPQHF. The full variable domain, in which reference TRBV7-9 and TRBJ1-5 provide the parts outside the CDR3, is DTGVSQNPRHKITKRGQNVTFRCDPISEHNRLYWYRQTLGQGPEFLTYFQNEAQLEKSRLLSDRFSAERPKGSFSTLEIQRTEQGDSAMYLCASSLGEKNSNQPQHFGDGTRLSIL.

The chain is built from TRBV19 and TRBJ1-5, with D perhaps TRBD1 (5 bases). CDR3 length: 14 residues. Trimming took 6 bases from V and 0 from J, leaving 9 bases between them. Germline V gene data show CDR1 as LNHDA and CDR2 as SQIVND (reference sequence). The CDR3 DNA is TGTGCCAGTAGCCGACAGTATAGCAATCAGCCCCAGCATTTT. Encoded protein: CASSRQYSNQPQHF. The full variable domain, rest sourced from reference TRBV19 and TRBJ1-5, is DGGITQSPKYLFRKEGQNVTLSCEQNLNHDAMYWYRQDPGQGLRLIYYSQIVNDFQKGDIAEGYSVSREKKESFPLTVTSAQKNPTAFYLCASSRQYSNQPQHFGDGTRLSIL.

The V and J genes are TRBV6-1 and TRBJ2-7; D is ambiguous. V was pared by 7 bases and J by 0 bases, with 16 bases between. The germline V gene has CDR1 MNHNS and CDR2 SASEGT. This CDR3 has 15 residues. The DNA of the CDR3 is TGTGCCAGCACCAAAGGGTTGGCAGCCTCCTACGAGCAGTACTTC. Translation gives CASTKGLAASYEQYF.

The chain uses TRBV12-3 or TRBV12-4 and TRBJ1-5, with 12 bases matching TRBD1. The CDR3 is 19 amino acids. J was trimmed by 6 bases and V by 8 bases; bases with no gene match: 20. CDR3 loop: CASGPWGQGALSVGQPQHF. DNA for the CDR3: TGTGCCAGCGGCCCATGGGGACAGGGGGCGCTTTCTGTAGGTCAGCCCCAGCATTTT.

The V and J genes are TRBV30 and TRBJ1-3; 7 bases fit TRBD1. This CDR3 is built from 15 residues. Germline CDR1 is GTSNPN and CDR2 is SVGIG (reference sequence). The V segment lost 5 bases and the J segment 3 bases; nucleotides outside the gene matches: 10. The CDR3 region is CAWGVRGGGGNTIYF. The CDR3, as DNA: TGTGCCTGGGGGGTCCGAGGGGGCGGTGGAAACACCATATATTTT. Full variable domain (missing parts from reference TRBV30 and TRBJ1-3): SQTIHQWPATLVQPVGSPLSLECTVEGTSNPNLYWYRQAAGRGLQLLFYSVGIGQISSEVPQNLSASRPQDRQFILSSKKLLLSDSGFYLCAWGVRGGGGNTIYFGEGSWLTVV.

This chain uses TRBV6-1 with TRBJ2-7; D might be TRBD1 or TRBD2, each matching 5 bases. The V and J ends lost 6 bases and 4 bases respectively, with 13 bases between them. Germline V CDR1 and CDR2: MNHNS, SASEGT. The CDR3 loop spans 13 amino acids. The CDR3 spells CASSRTGRYEQYF. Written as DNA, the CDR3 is TGTGCCAGCAGCCGGACGGGACGTTACGAGCAGTACTTC.

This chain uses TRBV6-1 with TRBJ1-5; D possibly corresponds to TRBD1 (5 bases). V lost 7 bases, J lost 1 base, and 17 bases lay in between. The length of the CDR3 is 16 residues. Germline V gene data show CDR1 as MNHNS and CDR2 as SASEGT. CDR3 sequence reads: CASKGAGRLSNQPQHF. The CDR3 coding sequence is TGTGCCAGCAAAGGGGCAGGGCGACTCAGCAATCAGCCCCAGCATTTT.

The chain's CDR3 is CATRTQGGARQPQHF. DNA for the CDR3: TGTGCCACCAGGACACAGGGTGGGGCGAGGCAGCCCCAGCATTTT. The chain is built from TRBV6-1 and TRBJ1-5; D is possibly TRBD1 (6 bases). Germline V lookup: CDR1 MNHNS, CDR2 SASEGT. The length of the CDR3 is 15 residues. The V end lost 10 bases, the J end lost 7 bases, and 23 bases lay between the germline ends.

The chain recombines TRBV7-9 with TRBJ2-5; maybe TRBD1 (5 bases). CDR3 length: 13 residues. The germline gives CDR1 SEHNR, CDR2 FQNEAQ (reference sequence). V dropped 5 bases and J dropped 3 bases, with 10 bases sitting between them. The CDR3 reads CASSRTREETQYF. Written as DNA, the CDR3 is TGTGCCAGCAGCCGGACAAGGGAAGAGACCCAGTACTTC.

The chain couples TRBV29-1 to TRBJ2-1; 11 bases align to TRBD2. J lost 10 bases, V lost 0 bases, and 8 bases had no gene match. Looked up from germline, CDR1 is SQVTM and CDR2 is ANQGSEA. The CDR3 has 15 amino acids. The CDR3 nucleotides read TGCAGCGTTGAAGATGGTAGCGGGAGGGCCTGGGAGCAGTTCTTC. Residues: CSVEDGSGRAWEQFF.

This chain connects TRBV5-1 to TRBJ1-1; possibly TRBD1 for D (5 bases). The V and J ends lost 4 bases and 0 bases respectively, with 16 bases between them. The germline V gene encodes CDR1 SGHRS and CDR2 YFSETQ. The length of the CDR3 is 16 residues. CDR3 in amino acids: CASSKGPTGMNTEAFF. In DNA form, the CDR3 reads TGCGCCAGCAGCAAAGGCCCCACAGGTATGAACACTGAAGCTTTCTTT. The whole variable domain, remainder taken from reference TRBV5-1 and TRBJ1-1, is KAGVTQTPRYLIKTRGQQVTLSCSPISGHRSVSWYQQTPGQGLQFLFEYFSETQRNKGNFPGRFSGRQFSNSRSEMNVSTLELGDSALYLCASSKGPTGMNTEAFFGQGTRLTVV.

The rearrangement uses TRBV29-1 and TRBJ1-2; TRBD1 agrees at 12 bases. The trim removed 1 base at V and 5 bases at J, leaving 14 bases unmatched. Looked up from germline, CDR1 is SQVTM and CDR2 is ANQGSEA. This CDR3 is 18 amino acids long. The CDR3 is CSVEAVVRDRGPAYGYTF. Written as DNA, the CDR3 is TGCAGCGTTGAAGCTGTCGTCCGGGACAGGGGGCCCGCTTATGGCTACACCTTC.

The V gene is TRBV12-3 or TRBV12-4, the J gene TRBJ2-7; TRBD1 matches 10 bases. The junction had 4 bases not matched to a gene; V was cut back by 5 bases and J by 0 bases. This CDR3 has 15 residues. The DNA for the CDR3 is TGTGCCAGCAGTCAGGGACAGGGGCTCTCCTACGAGCAGTACTTC. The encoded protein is CASSQGQGLSYEQYF.

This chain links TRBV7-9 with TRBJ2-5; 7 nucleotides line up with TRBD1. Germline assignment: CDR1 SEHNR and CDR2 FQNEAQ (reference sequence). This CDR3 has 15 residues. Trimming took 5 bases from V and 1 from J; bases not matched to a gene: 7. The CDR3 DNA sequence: TGTGCCAGCAGCCTCGGACAGGCCACCCAAGAGACCCAGTACTTC. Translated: CASSLGQATQETQYF.

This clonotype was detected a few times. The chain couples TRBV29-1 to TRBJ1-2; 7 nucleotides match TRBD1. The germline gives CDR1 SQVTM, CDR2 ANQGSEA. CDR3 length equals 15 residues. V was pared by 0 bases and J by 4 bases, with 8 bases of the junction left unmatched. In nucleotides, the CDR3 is TGCAGCGTTGAAGATCACACAGGGGATGGCTATGGCTACACCTTC. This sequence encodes CSVEDHTGDGYGYTF.

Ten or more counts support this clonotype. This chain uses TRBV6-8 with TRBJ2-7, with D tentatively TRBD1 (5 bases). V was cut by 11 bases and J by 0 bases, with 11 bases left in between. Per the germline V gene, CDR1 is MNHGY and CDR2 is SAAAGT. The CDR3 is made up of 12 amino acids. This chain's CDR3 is CAPWGSSYEQYF. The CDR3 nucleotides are TGTGCCCCCTGGGGCAGCTCCTACGAGCAGTACTTC.

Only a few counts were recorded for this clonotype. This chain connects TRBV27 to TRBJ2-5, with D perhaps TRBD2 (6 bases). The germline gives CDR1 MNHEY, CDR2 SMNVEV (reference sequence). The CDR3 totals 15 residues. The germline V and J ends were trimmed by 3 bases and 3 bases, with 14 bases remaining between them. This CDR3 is CASSFQRAGKETQYF. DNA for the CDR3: TGTGCCAGCAGTTTTCAGCGGGCGGGGAAAGAGACCCAGTACTTC.

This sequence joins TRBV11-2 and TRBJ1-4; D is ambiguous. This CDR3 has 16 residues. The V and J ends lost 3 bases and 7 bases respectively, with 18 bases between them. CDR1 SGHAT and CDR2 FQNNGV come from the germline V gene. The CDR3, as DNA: TGTGCCAGCAGCTTGGCCCCCTTACCGACGGGTGAAAAACTGTTTTTT. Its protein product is CASSLAPLPTGEKLFF.